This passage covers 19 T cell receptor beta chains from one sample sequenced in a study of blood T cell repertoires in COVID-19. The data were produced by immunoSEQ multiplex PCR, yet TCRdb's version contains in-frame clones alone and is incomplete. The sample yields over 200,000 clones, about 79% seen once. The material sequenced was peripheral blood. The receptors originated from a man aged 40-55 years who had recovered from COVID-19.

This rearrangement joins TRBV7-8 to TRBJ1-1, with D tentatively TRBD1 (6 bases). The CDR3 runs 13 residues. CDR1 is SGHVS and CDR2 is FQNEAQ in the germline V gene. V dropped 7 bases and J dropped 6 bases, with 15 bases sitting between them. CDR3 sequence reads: CASTPRGKPEAFF. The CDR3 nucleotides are TGTGCCAGCACCCCTAGGGGGAAACCTGAAGCTTTCTTT.

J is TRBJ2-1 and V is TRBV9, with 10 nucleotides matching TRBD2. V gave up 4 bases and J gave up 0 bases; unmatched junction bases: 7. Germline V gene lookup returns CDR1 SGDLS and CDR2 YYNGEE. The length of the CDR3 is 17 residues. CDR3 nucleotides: TGTGCCAGCAGCCCGAGAAGCGGGAGGGGCTCCTACAATGAGCAGTTCTTC. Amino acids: CASSPRSGRGSYNEQFF.

This CDR3 is CASSLSTGGRSTDTQYF. The DNA of the CDR3 is TGTGCCAGCAGCTTATCAACGGGGGGACGAAGCACAGATACGCAGTATTTT. The chain is built from TRBV7-2 and TRBJ2-3; 7 nucleotides agree with TRBD2. J gave up 0 bases and V 2 bases, and 8 bases lay outside the gene matches. Germline values: CDR1 SGHTA, CDR2 FQGNSA. The CDR3 extends over 17 amino acids.

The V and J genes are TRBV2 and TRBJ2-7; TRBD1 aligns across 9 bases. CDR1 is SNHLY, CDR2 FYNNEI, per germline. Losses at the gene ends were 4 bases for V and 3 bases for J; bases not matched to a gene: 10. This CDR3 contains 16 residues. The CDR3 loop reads CASSGWTGENYYEQYF. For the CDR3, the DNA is TGTGCCAGCAGTGGGTGGACAGGGGAGAACTACTACGAGCAGTACTTC.

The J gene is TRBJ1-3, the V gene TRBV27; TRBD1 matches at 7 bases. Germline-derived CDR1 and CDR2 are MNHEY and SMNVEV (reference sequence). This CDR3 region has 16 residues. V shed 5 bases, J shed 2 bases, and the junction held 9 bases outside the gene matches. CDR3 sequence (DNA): TGTGCCAGCAGTAGCCTACAGGGGAATCCTGGAAACACCATATATTTT. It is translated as CASSSLQGNPGNTIYF.

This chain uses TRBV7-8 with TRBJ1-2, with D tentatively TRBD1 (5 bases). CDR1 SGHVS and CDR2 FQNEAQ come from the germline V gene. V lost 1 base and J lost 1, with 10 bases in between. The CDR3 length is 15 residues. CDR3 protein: CASSLVPDSNYGYTF. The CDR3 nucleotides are TGTGCCAGCAGCTTAGTACCCGACAGTAACTATGGCTACACCTTC.

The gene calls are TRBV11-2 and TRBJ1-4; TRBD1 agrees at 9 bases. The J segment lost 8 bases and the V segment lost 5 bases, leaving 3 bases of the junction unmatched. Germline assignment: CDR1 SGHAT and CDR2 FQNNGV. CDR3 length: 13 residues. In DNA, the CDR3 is TGTGCCAGCAGCCTGGACAGGGGAGAAAAACTGTTTTTT. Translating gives CASSLDRGEKLFF. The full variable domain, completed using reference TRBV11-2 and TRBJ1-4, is EAGVAQSPRYKIIEKRQSVAFWCNPISGHATLYWYQQILGQGPKLLIQFQNNGVVDDSQLPKDRFSAERLKGVDSTLKIQPAKLEDSAVYLCASSLDRGEKLFFGSGTQLSVL.

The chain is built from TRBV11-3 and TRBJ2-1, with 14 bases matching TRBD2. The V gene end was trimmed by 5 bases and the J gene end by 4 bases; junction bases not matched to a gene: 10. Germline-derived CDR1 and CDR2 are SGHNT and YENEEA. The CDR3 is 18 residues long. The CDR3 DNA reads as TGTGCCAGCAGCGGAGGGACTAGCGGGGGTAATCGATACAATGAGCAGTTCTTC. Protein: CASSGGTSGGNRYNEQFF.

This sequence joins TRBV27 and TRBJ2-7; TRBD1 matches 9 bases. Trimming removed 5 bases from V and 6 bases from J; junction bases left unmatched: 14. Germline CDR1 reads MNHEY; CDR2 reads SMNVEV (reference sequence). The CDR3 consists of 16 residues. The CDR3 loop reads CASSRVAGTGKSEQYF. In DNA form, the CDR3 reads TGTGCCAGCAGTCGTGTTGCCGGGACAGGGAAAAGCGAGCAGTACTTC.

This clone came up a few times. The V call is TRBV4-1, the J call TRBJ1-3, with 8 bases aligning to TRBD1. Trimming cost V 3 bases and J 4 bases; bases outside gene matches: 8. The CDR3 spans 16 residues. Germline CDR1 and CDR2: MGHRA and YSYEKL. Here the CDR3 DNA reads TGCGCCAGCAGCCACCGACAGGGGCTCGGCGGAAACACCATATATTTT. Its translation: CASSHRQGLGGNTIYF.

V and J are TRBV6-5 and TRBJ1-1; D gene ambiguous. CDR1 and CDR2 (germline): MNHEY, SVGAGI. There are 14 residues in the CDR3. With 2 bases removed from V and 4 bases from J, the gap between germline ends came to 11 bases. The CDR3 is CASSYREGGTEAFF. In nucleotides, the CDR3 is TGTGCCAGCAGTTACCGGGAGGGAGGCACTGAAGCTTTCTTT.

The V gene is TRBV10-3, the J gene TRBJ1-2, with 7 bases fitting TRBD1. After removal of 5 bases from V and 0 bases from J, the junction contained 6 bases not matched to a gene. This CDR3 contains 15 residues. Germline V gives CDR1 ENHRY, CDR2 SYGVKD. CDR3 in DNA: TGTGCCATCAGTAGGGACAGCCAAGCTAACTATGGCTACACCTTC. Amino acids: CAISRDSQANYGYTF.

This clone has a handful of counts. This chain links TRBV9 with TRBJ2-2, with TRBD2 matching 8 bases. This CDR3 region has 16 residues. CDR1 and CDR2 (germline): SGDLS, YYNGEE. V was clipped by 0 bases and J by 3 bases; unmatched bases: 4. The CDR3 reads CASSVAGGGYTGELFF. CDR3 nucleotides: TGTGCCAGCAGCGTAGCCGGGGGGGGCTACACCGGGGAGCTGTTTTTT. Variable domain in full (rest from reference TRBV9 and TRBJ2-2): DSGVTQTPKHLITATGQRVTLRCSPRSGDLSVYWYQQSLDQGLQFLIQYYNGEERAKGNILERFSAQQFPDLHSELNLSSLELGDSALYFCASSVAGGGYTGELFFGEGSRLTVL.

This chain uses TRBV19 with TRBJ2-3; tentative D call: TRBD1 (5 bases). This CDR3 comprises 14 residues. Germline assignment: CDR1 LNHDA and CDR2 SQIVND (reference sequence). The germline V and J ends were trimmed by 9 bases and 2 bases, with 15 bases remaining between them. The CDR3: CASNLGAFTDTQYF. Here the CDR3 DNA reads TGTGCCAGCAACCTTGGGGCTTTCACAGATACGCAGTATTTT.

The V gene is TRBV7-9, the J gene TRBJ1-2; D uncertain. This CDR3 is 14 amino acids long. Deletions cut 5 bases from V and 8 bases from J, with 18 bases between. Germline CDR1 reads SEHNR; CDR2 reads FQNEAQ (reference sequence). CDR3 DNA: TGTGCCAGCAGCCCTGGCGGGTCGTCCTGGGGCTACACCTTC. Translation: CASSPGGSSWGYTF.

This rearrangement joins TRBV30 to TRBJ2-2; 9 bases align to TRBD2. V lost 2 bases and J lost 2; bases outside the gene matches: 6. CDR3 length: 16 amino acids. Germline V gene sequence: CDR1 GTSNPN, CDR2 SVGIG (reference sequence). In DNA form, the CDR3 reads TGTGCCTGGAGTCGTACTAGCGGGTACAACACCGGGGAGCTGTTTTTT. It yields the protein CAWSRTSGYNTGELFF.

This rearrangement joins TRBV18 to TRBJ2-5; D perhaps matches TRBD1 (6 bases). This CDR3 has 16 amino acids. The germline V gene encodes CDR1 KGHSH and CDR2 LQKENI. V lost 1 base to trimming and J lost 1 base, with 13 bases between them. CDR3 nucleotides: TGTGCCAGCTCACCACGGGTAGGACAGTCCCAAGAGACCCAGTACTTC. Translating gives CASSPRVGQSQETQYF.

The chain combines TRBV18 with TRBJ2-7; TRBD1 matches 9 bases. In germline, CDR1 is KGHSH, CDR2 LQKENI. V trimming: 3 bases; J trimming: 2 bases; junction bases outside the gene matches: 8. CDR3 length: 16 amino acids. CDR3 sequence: CASSPPQGAVPYEQYF. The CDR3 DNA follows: TGTGCCAGCTCACCCCCACAGGGGGCGGTACCCTACGAGCAGTACTTC.

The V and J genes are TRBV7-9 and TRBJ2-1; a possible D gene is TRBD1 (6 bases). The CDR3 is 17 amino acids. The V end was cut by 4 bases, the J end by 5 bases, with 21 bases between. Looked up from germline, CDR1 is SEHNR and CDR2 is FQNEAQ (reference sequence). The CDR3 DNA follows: TGTGCCAGCAGCTCCCAAGCAGGGGTTGGTCTCCACAATGAGCAGTTCTTC. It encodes CASSSQAGVGLHNEQFF.